This T cell receptor beta chain stems from a study of cytomegalovirus exposure and HLA in healthy donors. Regarding the study as a whole: Most observed TCR sequences were rare, whereas some public TCRs were detected in many donors.

The PCR was carried out with 60 Vbeta primers and 13 Jbeta primers. Some clones are missing from TCRdb's copy, which holds only in-frame ones; the method was immunoSEQ multiplex PCR. The data hold roughly 120,000 clones, with around 70% observed a single time. This CDR3 spans 16 amino acids. The V and J ends lost 4 bases and 5 bases, in that order; junction bases with no gene match: 9. Germline V gene lookup returns CDR1 SGHTA and CDR2 FQGNSA. As concerns this clone: As yet, its antigen is unknown.

The rearrangement uses TRBV7-2 and TRBJ2-5; 11 nucleotides line up with TRBD2. Sequencing input: PBMCs. The clonotype comes from a woman in her thirties or forties in good health and CMV-seropositive. Here the CDR3 reads CASSSRLAGTGETQYF. CDR3 coding DNA: TGTGCCAGCAGCTCCAGACTAGCGGGAACGGGGGAGACCCAGTACTTC.